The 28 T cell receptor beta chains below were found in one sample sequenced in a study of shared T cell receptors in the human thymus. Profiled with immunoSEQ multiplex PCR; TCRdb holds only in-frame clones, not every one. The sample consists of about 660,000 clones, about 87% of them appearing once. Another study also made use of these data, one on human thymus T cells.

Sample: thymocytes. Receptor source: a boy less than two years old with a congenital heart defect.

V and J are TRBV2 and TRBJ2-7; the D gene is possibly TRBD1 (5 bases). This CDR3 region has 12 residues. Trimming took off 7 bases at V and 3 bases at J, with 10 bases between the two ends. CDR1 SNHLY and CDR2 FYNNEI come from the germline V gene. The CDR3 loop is CASTRELYEQYF. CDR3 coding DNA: TGTGCCAGCACCAGGGAACTCTACGAGCAGTACTTC.

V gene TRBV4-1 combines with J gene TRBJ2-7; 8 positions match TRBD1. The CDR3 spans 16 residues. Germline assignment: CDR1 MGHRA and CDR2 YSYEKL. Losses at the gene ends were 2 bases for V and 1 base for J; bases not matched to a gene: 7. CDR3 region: CASSQRETGDSYEQYF. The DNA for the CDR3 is TGCGCCAGCAGCCAACGGGAGACAGGGGATTCCTACGAGCAGTACTTC.

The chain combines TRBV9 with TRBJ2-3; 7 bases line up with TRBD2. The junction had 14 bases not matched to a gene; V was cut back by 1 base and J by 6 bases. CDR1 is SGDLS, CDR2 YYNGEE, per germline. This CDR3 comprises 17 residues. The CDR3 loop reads CASSVSHGTTTKDTQYF. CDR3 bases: TGTGCCAGCAGCGTATCCCATGGGACTACCACCAAGGATACGCAGTATTTT.

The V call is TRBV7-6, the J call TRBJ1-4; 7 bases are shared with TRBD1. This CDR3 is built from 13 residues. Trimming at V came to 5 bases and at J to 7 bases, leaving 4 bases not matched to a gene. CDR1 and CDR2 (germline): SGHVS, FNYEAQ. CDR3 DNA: TGTGCCAGCAGCCAGGGACAGTTTGAAAAACTGTTTTTT. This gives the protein CASSQGQFEKLFF.

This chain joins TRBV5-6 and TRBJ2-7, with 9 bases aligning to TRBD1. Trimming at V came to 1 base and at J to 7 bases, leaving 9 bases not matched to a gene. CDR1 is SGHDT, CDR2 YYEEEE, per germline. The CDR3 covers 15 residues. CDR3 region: CASSLWVQGADEQYF. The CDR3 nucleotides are TGTGCCAGCAGCTTGTGGGTACAGGGGGCAGATGAGCAGTACTTC. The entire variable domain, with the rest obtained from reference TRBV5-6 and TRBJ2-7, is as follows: DAGVTQSPTHLIKTRGQQVTLRCSPKSGHDTVSWYQQALGQGPQFIFQYYEEEERQRGNFPDRFSGHQFPNYSSELNVNALLLGDSALYLCASSLWVQGADEQYFGPGTRLTVT.

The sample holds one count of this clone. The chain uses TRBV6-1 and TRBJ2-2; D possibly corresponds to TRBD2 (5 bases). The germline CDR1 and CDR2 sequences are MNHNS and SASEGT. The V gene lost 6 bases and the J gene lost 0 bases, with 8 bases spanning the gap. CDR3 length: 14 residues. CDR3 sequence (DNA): TGTGCCAGCAGAGGGAGATCGAACACCGGGGAGCTGTTTTTT. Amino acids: CASRGRSNTGELFF.

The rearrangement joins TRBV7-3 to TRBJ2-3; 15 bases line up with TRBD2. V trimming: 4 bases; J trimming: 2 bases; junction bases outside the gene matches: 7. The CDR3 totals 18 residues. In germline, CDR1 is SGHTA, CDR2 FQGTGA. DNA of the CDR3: TGTGCCAGCAGCTCCAGGGGGACTAGCGGGGGGTACACAGATACGCAGTATTTT. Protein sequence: CASSSRGTSGGYTDTQYF.

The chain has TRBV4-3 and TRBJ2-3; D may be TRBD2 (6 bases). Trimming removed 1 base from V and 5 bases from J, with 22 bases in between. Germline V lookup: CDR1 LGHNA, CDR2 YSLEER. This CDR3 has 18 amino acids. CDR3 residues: CASSQVRGLSGSIDTQYF. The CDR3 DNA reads TGCGCCAGCAGCCAAGTGAGGGGTCTTAGCGGCTCGATAGATACGCAGTATTTT.

This CDR3 is CASSPRTRDTTDTQYF. The CDR3 DNA reads TGTGCCAGCAGCCCACGAACCCGGGACACAACAGATACGCAGTATTTT. The rearrangement joins TRBV25-1 to TRBJ2-3, with D possibly TRBD1 on 6 matching bases. V lost 6 bases, J lost 3 bases, and 19 bases lay in between. The germline V gene encodes CDR1 MGHDK and CDR2 SYGVNS. The CDR3 contains 16 residues.

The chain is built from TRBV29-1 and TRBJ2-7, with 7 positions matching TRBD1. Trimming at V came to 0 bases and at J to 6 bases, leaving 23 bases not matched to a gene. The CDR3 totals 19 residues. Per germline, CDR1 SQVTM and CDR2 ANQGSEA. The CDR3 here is CSVEERDSSDMGPWIEQYF. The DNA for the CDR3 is TGCAGCGTTGAAGAACGGGACAGTTCTGACATGGGACCCTGGATCGAGCAGTACTTC.

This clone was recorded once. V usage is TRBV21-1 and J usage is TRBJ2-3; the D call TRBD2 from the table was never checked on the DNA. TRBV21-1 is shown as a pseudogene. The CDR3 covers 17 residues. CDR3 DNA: TGTGCCAGCAGCAAAGAGGGAGGTCGCCCGGAAACAGATACGCAGTATTTT. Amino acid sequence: CASSKEGGRPETDTQYF.

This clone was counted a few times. The CDR3 DNA follows: TGTGCCAGCAGTCAGCGGACTAGAAGCTCCTACAATGAGCAGTTCTTC. This encodes CASSQRTRSSYNEQFF. The rearrangement uses TRBV27 and TRBJ2-1; 7 bases fit TRBD2. This CDR3 is 16 amino acids long. Unmatched junction bases numbered 7, after V lost 5 bases and J lost 0 bases. Germline CDR1 reads MNHEY; CDR2 reads SMNVEV (reference sequence).

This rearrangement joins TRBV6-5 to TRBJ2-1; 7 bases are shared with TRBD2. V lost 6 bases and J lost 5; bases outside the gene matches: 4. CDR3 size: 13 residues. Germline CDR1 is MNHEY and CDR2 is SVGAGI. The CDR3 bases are TGTGCCAGCAGCCATGCGGGAGACAATGAGCAGTTCTTC. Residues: CASSHAGDNEQFF.

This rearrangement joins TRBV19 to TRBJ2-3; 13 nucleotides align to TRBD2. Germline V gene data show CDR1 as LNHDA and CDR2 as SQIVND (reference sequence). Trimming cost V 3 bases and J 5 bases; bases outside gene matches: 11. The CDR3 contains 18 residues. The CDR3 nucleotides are TGTGCCAGTAGTATTCTGCCGGGACTAGCGGGGAGGGGAGATACGCAGTATTTT. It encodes CASSILPGLAGRGDTQYF.

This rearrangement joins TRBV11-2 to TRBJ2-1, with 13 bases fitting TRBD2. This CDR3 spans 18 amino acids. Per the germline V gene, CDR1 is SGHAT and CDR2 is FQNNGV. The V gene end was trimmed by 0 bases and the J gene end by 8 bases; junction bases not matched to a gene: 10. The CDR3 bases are TGTGCCAGCAGCTTAGACACTAGCGGGAGGGTCCCTTTGTATGAGCAGTTCTTC. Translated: CASSLDTSGRVPLYEQFF.

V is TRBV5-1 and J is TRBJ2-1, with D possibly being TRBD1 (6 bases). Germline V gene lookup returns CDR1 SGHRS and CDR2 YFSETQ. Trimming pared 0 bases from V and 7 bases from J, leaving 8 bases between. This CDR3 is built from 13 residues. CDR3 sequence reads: CASSLEGGNEQFF. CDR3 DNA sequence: TGCGCCAGCAGCTTGGAAGGGGGTAATGAGCAGTTCTTC. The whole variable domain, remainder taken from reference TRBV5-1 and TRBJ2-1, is KAGVTQTPRYLIKTRGQQVTLSCSPISGHRSVSWYQQTPGQGLQFLFEYFSETQRNKGNFPGRFSGRQFSNSRSEMNVSTLELGDSALYLCASSLEGGNEQFFGPGTRLTVL.

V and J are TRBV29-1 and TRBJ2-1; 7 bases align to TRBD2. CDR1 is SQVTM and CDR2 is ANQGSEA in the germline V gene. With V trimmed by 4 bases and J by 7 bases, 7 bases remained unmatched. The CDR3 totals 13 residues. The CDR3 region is CSVGTRGSNEQFF. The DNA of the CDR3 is TGCAGCGTTGGGACTAGAGGGTCGAATGAGCAGTTCTTC.

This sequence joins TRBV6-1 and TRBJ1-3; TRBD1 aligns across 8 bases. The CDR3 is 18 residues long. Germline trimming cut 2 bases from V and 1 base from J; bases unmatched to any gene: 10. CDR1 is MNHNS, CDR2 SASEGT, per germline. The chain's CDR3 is CASSELTGGIVSGNTIYF. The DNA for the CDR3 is TGTGCCAGCAGTGAACTAACAGGGGGTATTGTATCTGGAAACACCATATATTTT.

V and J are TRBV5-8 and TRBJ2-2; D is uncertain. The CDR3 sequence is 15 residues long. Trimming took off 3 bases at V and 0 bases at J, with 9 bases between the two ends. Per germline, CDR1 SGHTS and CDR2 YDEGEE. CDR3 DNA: TGTGCCAGCAGCTCGAATAGTCCGAACACCGGGGAGCTGTTTTTT. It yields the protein CASSSNSPNTGELFF.

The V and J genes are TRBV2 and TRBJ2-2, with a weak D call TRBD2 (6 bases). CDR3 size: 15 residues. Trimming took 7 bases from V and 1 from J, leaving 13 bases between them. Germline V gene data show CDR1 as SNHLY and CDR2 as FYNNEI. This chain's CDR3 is CASIPGLLNTGELFF. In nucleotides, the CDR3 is TGTGCCAGCATTCCGGGACTGCTGAACACCGGGGAGCTGTTTTTT.

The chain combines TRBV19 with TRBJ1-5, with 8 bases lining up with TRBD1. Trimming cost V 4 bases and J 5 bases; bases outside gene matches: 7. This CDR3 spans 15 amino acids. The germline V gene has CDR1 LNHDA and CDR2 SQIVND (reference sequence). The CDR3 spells CASSTATGEDQPQHF. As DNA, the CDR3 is TGTGCCAGTAGTACCGCGACAGGGGAGGATCAGCCCCAGCATTTT.

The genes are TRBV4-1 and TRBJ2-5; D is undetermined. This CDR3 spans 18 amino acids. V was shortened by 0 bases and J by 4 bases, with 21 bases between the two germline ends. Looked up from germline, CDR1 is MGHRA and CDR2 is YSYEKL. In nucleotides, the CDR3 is TGCGCCAGCAGCCAAGATCGTACCCCGACTTGGTTGCGAGAGACCCAGTACTTC. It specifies CASSQDRTPTWLRETQYF.

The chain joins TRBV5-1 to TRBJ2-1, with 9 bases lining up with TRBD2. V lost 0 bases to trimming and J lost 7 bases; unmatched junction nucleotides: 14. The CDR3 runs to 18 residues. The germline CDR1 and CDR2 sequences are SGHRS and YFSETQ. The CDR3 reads CASSLVRSGGRAGNEQFF. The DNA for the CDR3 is TGCGCCAGCAGCTTGGTACGGTCCGGCGGGAGGGCCGGGAATGAGCAGTTCTTC.

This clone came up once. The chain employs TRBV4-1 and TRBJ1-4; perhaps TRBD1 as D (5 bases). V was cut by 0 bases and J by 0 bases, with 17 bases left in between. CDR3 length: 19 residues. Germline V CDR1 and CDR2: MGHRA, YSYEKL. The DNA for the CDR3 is TGCGCCAGCAGCCAAGAACCAGACGGGACTGACACAACTAATGAAAAACTGTTTTTT. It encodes CASSQEPDGTDTTNEKLFF.

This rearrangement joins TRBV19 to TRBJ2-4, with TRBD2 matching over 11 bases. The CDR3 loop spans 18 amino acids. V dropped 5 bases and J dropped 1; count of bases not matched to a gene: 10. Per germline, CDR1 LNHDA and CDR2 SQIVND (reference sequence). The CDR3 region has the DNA TGTGCCAGTAGTCATAGCGGGAGGGTACTGTGGGCCAAAAACATTCAGTACTTC. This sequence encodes CASSHSGRVLWAKNIQYF.

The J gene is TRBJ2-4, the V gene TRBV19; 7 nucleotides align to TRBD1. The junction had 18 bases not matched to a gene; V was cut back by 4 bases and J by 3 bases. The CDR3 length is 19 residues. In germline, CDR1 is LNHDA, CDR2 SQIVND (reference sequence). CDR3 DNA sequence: TGTGCCAGTAGTACTCACCCGCAGGGGGAACTAAAGATCAAAAACATTCAGTACTTC. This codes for CASSTHPQGELKIKNIQYF.

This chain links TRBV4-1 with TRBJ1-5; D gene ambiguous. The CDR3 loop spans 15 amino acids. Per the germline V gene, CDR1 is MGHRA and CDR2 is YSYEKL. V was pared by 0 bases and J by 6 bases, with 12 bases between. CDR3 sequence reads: CASSQDFAFGQPQHF. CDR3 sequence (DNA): TGCGCCAGCAGCCAAGATTTTGCCTTCGGTCAGCCCCAGCATTTT.

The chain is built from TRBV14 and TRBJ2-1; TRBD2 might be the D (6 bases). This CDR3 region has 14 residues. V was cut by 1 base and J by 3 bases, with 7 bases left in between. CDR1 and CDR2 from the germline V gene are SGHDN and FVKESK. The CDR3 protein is CASSQGGVYNEQFF. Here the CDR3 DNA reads TGTGCCAGCAGCCAAGGCGGGGTCTACAATGAGCAGTTCTTC.